The entry that follows covers one TCR beta chain sequence. In germline, CDR1 is SEHNR, CDR2 FQNEAQ (reference sequence). Trimming removed 0 bases at V and 2 bases at J, with 11 bases between. The CDR3 is 16 amino acids. Generated by immunoSEQ multiplex PCR, the TCRdb table keeps only in-frame clones and is missing some. The table includes about 59,000 clones, around 81% detected once. This sample stems from a study of blood T cell repertoires in COVID-19. For the study at large: T cells, B-cell-depleted T cells, or PBMCs supplied cDNA or gDNA.

Sequencing used peripheral blood. The TCR originated in an elderly woman with acute or convalescent COVID-19. The V gene is TRBV7-9, the J gene TRBJ1-3; possible D gene TRBD1, 6 bases. The CDR3 sequence is CASSLAPPGAGNTIYF. The CDR3 DNA reads TGTGCCAGCAGCTTAGCTCCCCCAGGGGCTGGAAACACCATATATTTT.